Listed below are T cell receptor beta chains from one sample, sequenced in a study of neurological immune-mediated disorders. TCRdb reanalysed the 5' RACE reads using MiXCR and keeps one entry per CDR3 protein. This table has under 35,000 distinct CDR3 sequences, about 1.6% appearing once. The sample consisted of PBMCs. All receptors derive from a woman aged 25 to 39 with multiple sclerosis. Each CDR3 is given with its conserved first and last residue. D genes are given only for firm matches. Clone size is given as once, few, many, or a class for an expanded clone.

d_call: TRBD2; j_call: TRBJ2-5; v_call: TRBV7-2; clone_size: many; cdr3_nt: TGTGCCAGCAGCCCCTGGACTAGCAAAGAGACCCAGTACTTC; cdr3_aa: CASSPWTSKETQYF
d_call: -; j_call: TRBJ1-2; v_call: TRBV12-3/TRBV12-4; clone_size: many; cdr3_nt: TGTGCCAGCAGTTCGGTGAGCGGTAACTATGGCTACACCTTC; cdr3_aa: CASSSVSGNYGYTF
d_call: -; j_call: TRBJ2-7; v_call: TRBV4-3; clone_size: medium-sized; cdr3_nt: TGCGCCAGCAGCCAAGATCGAACGGATAGCTCCTACGAGCAGTACTTC; cdr3_aa: CASSQDRTDSSYEQYF
d_call: -; j_call: TRBJ1-1; v_call: TRBV11-2; clone_size: few; cdr3_nt: TGTGCCAGCAGCCCCGCCGGGCAGAGGAGCACTGAAGCTTTCTTT; cdr3_aa: CASSPAGQRSTEAFF
d_call: -; j_call: TRBJ2-3; v_call: TRBV5-1; clone_size: many; cdr3_nt: TGCGCCAGCAGCTATTCCACCGGGACAACGCAGTATTTT; cdr3_aa: CASSYSTGTTQYF
d_call: -; j_call: TRBJ2-5; v_call: TRBV24-1; clone_size: many; cdr3_nt: TGTGCCACCAGTGAATCCGGCGGGACCCAGTACTTC; cdr3_aa: CATSESGGTQYF
d_call: TRBD1; j_call: TRBJ2-3; v_call: TRBV20-1; clone_size: many; cdr3_nt: TGCAGTGCTAGTACAGGGGGCAACACAGATACGCAGTATTTT; cdr3_aa: CSASTGGNTDTQYF
d_call: -; j_call: TRBJ2-5; v_call: TRBV7-9; clone_size: many; cdr3_nt: TGTGCCAGCAGCTGGGGGGAGACCCAGTACTTC; cdr3_aa: CASSWGETQYF
d_call: -; j_call: TRBJ2-5; v_call: TRBV10-3; clone_size: many; cdr3_nt: TGTGCCATCAGGGCTGCTGGCTCGTCCCAAGAGACCCAGTACTTC; cdr3_aa: CAIRAAGSSQETQYF
d_call: -; j_call: TRBJ2-3; v_call: TRBV9; clone_size: many; cdr3_nt: TGTGCCAGCAGCGTAACAGGGACAGATACGCAGTATTTT; cdr3_aa: CASSVTGTDTQYF
d_call: -; j_call: TRBJ2-7; v_call: TRBV18; clone_size: many; cdr3_nt: TGTGCCAGCTCACCGGACGGGCAGGTATGGGCCGAGCAGTACTTC; cdr3_aa: CASSPDGQVWAEQYF
d_call: -; j_call: TRBJ1-1; v_call: TRBV5-6; clone_size: many; cdr3_nt: TGTGCCAGCAGCTTGAGGGTTGACGCTGAAGCTTTCTTT; cdr3_aa: CASSLRVDAEAFF
d_call: -; j_call: TRBJ1-2; v_call: TRBV9; clone_size: many; cdr3_nt: TGTGCCAGCAGCCGAGACAGTCTCTATGGCTACACCTTC; cdr3_aa: CASSRDSLYGYTF
d_call: -; j_call: TRBJ2-3; v_call: TRBV7-2; clone_size: many; cdr3_nt: TGTGCCAGCAGCTTCCCAAGAGGCGGATATACGCAGTATTTT; cdr3_aa: CASSFPRGGYTQYF
d_call: -; j_call: TRBJ1-2; v_call: TRBV5-6; clone_size: many; cdr3_nt: TGTGCCAGCAGCATGGATGACATGTCGATCTATGGCTACACCTTC; cdr3_aa: CASSMDDMSIYGYTF
d_call: -; j_call: TRBJ1-3; v_call: TRBV7-8; clone_size: many; cdr3_nt: TGTGCCAGCAGCTTAGTGGCGGGAAACACCATATATTTT; cdr3_aa: CASSLVAGNTIYF
d_call: -; j_call: TRBJ2-5; v_call: TRBV5-1; clone_size: many; cdr3_nt: TGCGCCAGCAGCTTGGATGCCAGCCGATACGAGACCCAGTACTTC; cdr3_aa: CASSLDASRYETQYF
d_call: -; j_call: TRBJ2-6; v_call: TRBV20-1; clone_size: many; cdr3_nt: TGCAGTGCAGGGGTTGGGGCCAACGTCCTGACTTTC; cdr3_aa: CSAGVGANVLTF
d_call: -; j_call: TRBJ2-7; v_call: TRBV6-5; clone_size: many; cdr3_nt: TGTGCCAGCAGTTACACGGCCAGCTCCTACGAGCAGTACTTC; cdr3_aa: CASSYTASSYEQYF
d_call: TRBD2; j_call: TRBJ2-5; v_call: TRBV7-2; clone_size: many; cdr3_nt: TGTGCCAGCAGGGGACTAGCGTCGACCGGGACCCAGTACTTC; cdr3_aa: CASRGLASTGTQYF
d_call: TRBD2; j_call: TRBJ2-5; v_call: TRBV6-2/TRBV6-3; clone_size: many; cdr3_nt: TGTGCCAGCAGCACGACGTTGGGGGGGGAAGAGACCCAGTACTTC; cdr3_aa: CASSTTLGGEETQYF
d_call: TRBD1; j_call: TRBJ2-7; v_call: TRBV11-2; clone_size: many; cdr3_nt: TGTGCCAGCAGCCCCCTGGGAAGGACAGGCGTCTACGAGCAGTACTTC; cdr3_aa: CASSPLGRTGVYEQYF